These T cell receptor beta chains were read from a single sample in a study of blood T cell repertoires in COVID-19. The protocol was immunoSEQ multiplex PCR, while the TCRdb copy is restricted to in-frame clones and leaves out a portion. The sample lists around 380,000 clones, around 84% occurring once. The sequenced sample was peripheral blood. The source is a human donor with acute or convalescent COVID-19. The donor label of this sample is uncertain. CDR3s include the opening cysteine and the closing phenylalanine or tryptophan. D genes are given only for firm matches. Where a row states a size, it is once, few, many or the class of an expanded clone; other rows omit it.

size | J | V | D | length | DNA | CDR3
- | TRBJ1-1 | TRBV15 | TRBD1 | 13 | TGTGCCACGAACAGGGGGTTGGACACTGAAGCTTTCTTT | CATNRGLDTEAFF
- | TRBJ2-7 | TRBV29-1 | TRBD2 | 16 | TGCAGCGTTGTTGATTCAGGGACTAGAGTATCCTACGAGCAGTACTTC | CSVVDSGTRVSYEQYF
- | TRBJ2-1 | TRBV2 | TRBD2 | 18 | TGTGCCAGCAGTGAAGGGACTAGCGGGGGGGCCGGGTACAATGAGCAGTTCTTC | CASSEGTSGGAGYNEQFF
- | TRBJ1-2 | TRBV5-5 | - | 13 | TGTGCCAGCAGCTTGCAACAGGGCTATGGCTACACCTTC | CASSLQQGYGYTF
- | TRBJ2-3 | TRBV18 | TRBD1 | 17 | TGTGCCAGCTCACCCAGAAGACAGGGAGCCTCCACAGATACGCAGTATTTT | CASSPRRQGASTDTQYF
- | TRBJ1-1 | TRBV6-5 | - | 14 | TGTGCCAGCAGCCCCAGGGCAGGGGTCACTGAAGCTTTCTTT | CASSPRAGVTEAFF
- | TRBJ2-1 | TRBV6-5 | TRBD1 | 14 | TGTGCCAGCAGCCATAGACAGGGGCAGGATGAGCAGTTCTTC | CASSHRQGQDEQFF
- | TRBJ1-1 | TRBV9 | TRBD1 | 15 | TGTGCCAGCAACGCCAGGGGGAGCCTGGCCACTGAAGCTTTCTTT | CASNARGSLATEAFF
- | TRBJ1-2 | TRBV5-5 | - | 13 | TGTGCCAGCAGCTTCCGGGGGAACTATGGCTACACCTTC | CASSFRGNYGYTF
- | TRBJ2-2 | TRBV28 | - | 14 | TGTGCCAGCAGTATAAGACAGAACACCGGGGAGCTGTTTTTT | CASSIRQNTGELFF
- | TRBJ2-1 | TRBV25-1 | - | 9 | TGTGCCAGCACGGTTGAGCAGTTCTTC | CASTVEQFF
- | TRBJ2-5 | TRBV7-9 | TRBD2 | 18 | TGTGCCAGCAGCCCGGGGGGAGGCACTGGTTCGGTTGAAGAGACCCAGTACTTC | CASSPGGGTGSVEETQYF
- | TRBJ1-2 | TRBV2 | TRBD1 | 13 | TGTGCCAGCACTGGACAGGGGATCTATGGCTACACCTTC | CASTGQGIYGYTF
- | TRBJ2-1 | TRBV28 | - | 15 | TGTGCCAGCAGTTTCAGGGTGACGTCCTACAATGAGCAGTTCTTC | CASSFRVTSYNEQFF
once | TRBJ2-7 | TRBV27 | - | 15 | TGTGCCAGCAGTTTATCGCCTAGCGATCCCTACGAGCAGTACTTC | CASSLSPSDPYEQYF
- | TRBJ2-1 | TRBV19 | TRBD2 | 16 | TGTGCCAGTAGTATAGTGCGGGAGGGCCCACAAAATGAGCAGTTCTTC | CASSIVREGPQNEQFF
- | TRBJ1-5 | TRBV2 | - | 14 | TGTGCCAGCAGTAAATCGACGGAGAATCAGCCCCAGCATTTT | CASSKSTENQPQHF
many | TRBJ1-4 | TRBV2 | TRBD1 | 15 | TGTGCCAGCAGTGAAGAGCAGGGGGCTAGAGAAAAACTGTTTTTT | CASSEEQGAREKLFF
- | TRBJ1-1 | TRBV5-1 | TRBD1 | 14 | TGCGCCAGCAGCTTAGGGACAGGGAACACTGAAGCTTTCTTT | CASSLGTGNTEAFF
- | TRBJ1-1 | TRBV5-1 | - | 13 | TGCGCCAGCAAGCGTGGAATGAACACTGAAGCTTTCTTT | CASKRGMNTEAFF
once | TRBJ1-5 | TRBV28 | - | 16 | TGTGCCAGCACCGAAAAGAGGGGCGGGGCGGGTCAGCCCCAGCATTTT | CASTEKRGGAGQPQHF
- | TRBJ1-2 | TRBV12-3/TRBV12-4 | TRBD1 | 13 | TGTGCCAGCAGGAAACAGGGGAGTGGGGGCTACACCTTC | CASRKQGSGGYTF
- | TRBJ1-1 | TRBV6-5 | - | 13 | TGTGCCAGCAGTAACGCCGGTCGCACTGAAGCTTTCTTT | CASSNAGRTEAFF
- | TRBJ1-5 | TRBV2 | - | 15 | TGTGCCAGCAGTAGCGGTCCCCATAGCAATCAGCCCCAGCATTTT | CASSSGPHSNQPQHF